Listed below are T cell receptor beta chains from one sample, sequenced in a study of blood T cell repertoires in COVID-19. The assay was immunoSEQ multiplex PCR, and TCRdb's table has in-frame clones only and misses some. The sample has about 140,000 clones, around 86% seen once. Sequenced input: peripheral blood. The receptors originated from a man between 50 and 59 years old with active COVID-19. Each CDR3 is given with its conserved first and last residue. D genes are given only for firm matches. Clone size is not always given. Where it is, it says once, few, many or a class for expanded clones.

once | TRBJ2-7 | TRBV6-5 | - | 14 | CASSSAQVHREQYF | TGTGCCAGCAGTTCAGCACAGGTGCATCGCGAGCAGTACTTC
- | TRBJ1-1 | TRBV10-3 | TRBD1 | 14 | CAIRGTALNTEAFF | TGTGCCATCAGGGGGACAGCCCTGAACACTGAAGCTTTCTTT
- | TRBJ2-5 | TRBV5-6 | - | 13 | CASSPVITGEEYF | TGTGCCAGCAGCCCGGTCATTACGGGAGAGGAGTACTTC
- | TRBJ1-1 | TRBV7-2 | - | 12 | CASSPTGNEAFF | TGTGCCAGCAGCCCGACAGGTAATGAAGCTTTCTTT
- | TRBJ1-3 | TRBV30 | TRBD1 | 14 | CAFRDRTSGNTIYF | TGTGCCTTTAGGGACAGGACCTCTGGAAACACCATATATTTT
- | TRBJ2-5 | TRBV4-3 | TRBD1 | 21 | CASSQDRGIPGQGPPQETQYF | TGCGCCAGCAGCCAAGATCGGGGTATTCCAGGACAGGGTCCACCTCAAGAGACCCAGTACTTC
- | TRBJ1-2 | TRBV30 | - | 12 | CAWSAGNYGYTF | TGTGCCTGGAGTGCAGGGAACTATGGCTACACCTTC
few | TRBJ1-6 | TRBV3-1/TRBV3-2 | - | 13 | CASSRTDNSPLHF | TGTGCCAGCAGCCGGACAGATAATTCACCCCTCCACTTT
once | TRBJ2-2 | TRBV20-1 | - | 11 | CSASDSGELFF | TGCAGTGCTAGTGACTCCGGGGAGCTGTTTTTT
- | TRBJ2-1 | TRBV12-5 | TRBD1 | 15 | CASGLPPGQYNEQFF | TGTGCTAGTGGTTTGCCTCCGGGACAGTACAATGAGCAGTTCTTC
- | TRBJ1-6 | TRBV19 | - | 12 | CASRTQGSPLHF | TGTGCCAGTAGAACACAGGGCTCACCCCTCCACTTT
- | TRBJ2-3 | TRBV19 | TRBD2 | 16 | CASSGVAGGLTDTQYF | TGTGCCAGTAGTGGTGTAGCGGGGGGGCTGACAGATACGCAGTATTTT
few | TRBJ1-1 | TRBV12-2 | - | 16 | CASRPSGVGLDTEAFF | TGTGCAAGTCGCCCTAGCGGGGTAGGACTGGACACTGAAGCTTTCTTT
- | TRBJ2-3 | TRBV4-1 | TRBD1 | 16 | CASSQKGAARTDTQYF | TGCGCCAGCAGCCAAAAGGGGGCGGCCCGGACAGATACGCAGTATTTT
- | TRBJ2-5 | TRBV5-1 | - | 15 | CASSNLPGLQETQYF | TGCGCCAGCAGCAATCTTCCGGGACTCCAAGAGACCCAGTACTTC
- | TRBJ1-6 | TRBV5-6 | TRBD1 | 15 | CASSLGRQGVSPLHF | TGTGCCAGCAGCTTGGGCCGACAGGGGGTGTCACCCCTCCACTTT
- | TRBJ1-6 | TRBV19 | TRBD1 | 16 | CASSKGFGQGASPLHF | TGTGCCAGTAGTAAAGGTTTTGGACAGGGGGCTTCACCCCTCCACTTT
once | TRBJ1-6 | TRBV19 | TRBD1 | 13 | CASSPDRDSPLHF | TGTGCCAGTAGTCCGGACAGGGATTCACCCCTCCACTTT
- | TRBJ1-3 | TRBV9 | TRBD1 | 17 | CASSAQTGGSAGNTIYF | TGTGCCAGCAGCGCGCAAACAGGGGGATCGGCTGGAAACACCATATATTTT
- | TRBJ1-5 | TRBV10-1 | - | 12 | CASGRPNQPQHF | TGCGCCAGCGGCAGGCCCAATCAGCCCCAGCATTTT
- | TRBJ1-2 | TRBV6-6 | TRBD1 | 15 | CASSYSRTGNYGYTF | TGTGCCAGCAGTTACTCTCGGACAGGGAATTATGGCTACACCTTC
once | TRBJ1-2 | TRBV4-2 | - | 14 | CASSQTGINYGYTF | TGTGCCAGCAGCCAAACCGGGATTAACTATGGCTACACCTTC
- | TRBJ1-1 | TRBV7-9 | TRBD1 | 15 | CASSLAGQGNSKAFF | TGTGCCAGCAGCTTAGCGGGACAGGGAAATAGTAAAGCTTTCTTT
- | TRBJ2-5 | TRBV6-5 | - | 12 | CASSFGGETQYF | TGTGCCAGCAGCTTCGGGGGAGAGACCCAGTACTTC
- | TRBJ2-7 | TRBV18 | - | 15 | CASSPSVGRSYEQYF | TGTGCCAGCTCACCCAGTGTTGGGAGATCCTACGAGCAGTACTTC
- | TRBJ1-1 | TRBV6-5 | - | 16 | CASSYTFGGMNTEAFF | TGTGCCAGCAGTTACACTTTTGGGGGGATGAACACTGAAGCTTTCTTT
- | TRBJ1-6 | TRBV5-1 | - | 15 | CASSVASLVSSPLHF | TGCGCCAGCAGCGTAGCTTCCCTGGTTTCCTCACCCCTCCACTTT
- | TRBJ1-2 | TRBV3-1/TRBV3-2 | TRBD1 | 15 | CASSPSDRGVGGYTF | TGTGCCAGCAGCCCCTCGGACAGGGGGGTAGGTGGCTACACCTTC
- | TRBJ2-2 | TRBV6-5 | TRBD1 | 14 | CASTVARGHGELFF | TGTGCCAGCACCGTCGCGAGGGGGCACGGGGAGCTGTTTTTT
once | TRBJ2-7 | TRBV6-1 | TRBD2 | 16 | CASSEARVSGGGEQYF | TGTGCCAGCAGTGAAGCTCGGGTTAGCGGGGGAGGCGAGCAGTACTTC
- | TRBJ1-1 | TRBV5-1 | TRBD1 | 17 | CASSLGRLQGVGTEAFF | TGCGCCAGCAGCTTGGGAAGATTACAGGGGGTGGGCACTGAAGCTTTCTTT
- | TRBJ2-7 | TRBV27 | - | 16 | CATSSPLTKSSYEQYF | TGTGCCACCAGCTCACCTCTAACTAAAAGCTCCTACGAGCAGTACTTC
- | TRBJ2-3 | TRBV6-4 | - | 13 | CASSAAQGDTQYF | TGTGCCAGCAGTGCCGCTCAGGGCGATACGCAGTATTTT
- | TRBJ1-4 | TRBV5-1 | TRBD1 | 15 | CASSSQQGVGEKLFF | TGCGCCAGCAGCTCCCAACAGGGGGTGGGAGAAAAACTGTTTTTT
- | TRBJ1-4 | TRBV5-6 | - | 14 | CASSQGGFNEKLFF | TGTGCCAGCAGCCAGGGTGGATTTAATGAAAAACTGTTTTTT